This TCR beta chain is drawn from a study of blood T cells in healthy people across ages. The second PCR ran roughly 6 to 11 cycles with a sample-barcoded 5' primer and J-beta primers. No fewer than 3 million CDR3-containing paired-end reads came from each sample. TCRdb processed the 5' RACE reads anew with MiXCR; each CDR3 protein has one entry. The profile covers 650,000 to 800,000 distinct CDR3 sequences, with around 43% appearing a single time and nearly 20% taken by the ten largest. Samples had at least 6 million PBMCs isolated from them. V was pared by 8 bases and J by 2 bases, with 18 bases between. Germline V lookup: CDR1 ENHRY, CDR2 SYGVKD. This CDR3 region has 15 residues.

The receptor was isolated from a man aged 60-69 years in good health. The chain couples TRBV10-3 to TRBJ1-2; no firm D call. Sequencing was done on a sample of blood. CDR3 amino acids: CAIGDLPGPNYGYTF. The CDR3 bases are TGTGCCATCGGGGATCTCCCTGGGCCCAACTATGGCTACACCTTC.